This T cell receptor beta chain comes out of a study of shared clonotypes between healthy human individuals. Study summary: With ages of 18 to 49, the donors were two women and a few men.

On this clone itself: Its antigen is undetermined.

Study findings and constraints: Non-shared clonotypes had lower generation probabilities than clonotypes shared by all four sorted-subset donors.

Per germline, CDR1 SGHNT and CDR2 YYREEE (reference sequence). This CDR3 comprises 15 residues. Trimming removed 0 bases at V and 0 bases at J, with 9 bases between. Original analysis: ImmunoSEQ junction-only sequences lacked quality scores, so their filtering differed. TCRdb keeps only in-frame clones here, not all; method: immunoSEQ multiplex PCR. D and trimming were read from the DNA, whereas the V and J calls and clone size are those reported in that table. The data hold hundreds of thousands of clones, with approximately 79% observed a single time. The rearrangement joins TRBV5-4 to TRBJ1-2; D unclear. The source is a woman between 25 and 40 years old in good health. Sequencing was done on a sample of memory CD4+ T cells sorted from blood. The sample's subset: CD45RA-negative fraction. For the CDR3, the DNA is TGTGCCAGCAGCTTGGACTTGGCTGCTAACTATGGCTACACCTTC. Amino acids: CASSLDLAANYGYTF.